What follows are 17 T cell receptor beta chains derived from one specimen sequenced in a study of blood T cell repertoires in COVID-19. Using immunoSEQ multiplex PCR, the repertoire was profiled, and TCRdb retains in-frame clones only, with some absent. The sample includes a few hundred thousand clones, 85% of them seen just once. Source material: peripheral blood. The receptors shown here come from a woman aged 18-35 years with acute or convalescent COVID-19.

The table lists this clone with a count of one. The V gene is TRBV7-9, the J gene TRBJ2-1; 10 bases are a match to TRBD2. The V segment lost 0 bases and the J segment 7 bases; nucleotides outside the gene matches: 6. Germline V gives CDR1 SEHNR, CDR2 FQNEAQ (reference sequence). The CDR3 contains 16 residues. CDR3 in amino acids: CASSLASGLAVNEQFF. The DNA of the CDR3 is TGTGCCAGCAGCTTAGCCTCCGGACTAGCGGTGAATGAGCAGTTCTTC.

The rearrangement uses TRBV5-1 and TRBJ2-6; D unresolved. Germline V gene lookup returns CDR1 SGHRS and CDR2 YFSETQ. Trimming stripped 1 base from V and 2 bases from J, with 7 bases between. The CDR3 loop spans 15 amino acids. The CDR3 DNA sequence: TGCGCCAGCAGCTTGAGAGTCCCTGGGGCCAACGTCCTGACTTTC. Translation gives CASSLRVPGANVLTF. Drawing the rest from reference TRBV5-1 and TRBJ2-6, the complete variable domain is KAGVTQTPRYLIKTRGQQVTLSCSPISGHRSVSWYQQTPGQGLQFLFEYFSETQRNKGNFPGRFSGRQFSNSRSEMNVSTLELGDSALYLCASSLRVPGANVLTFGAGSRLTVL.

In DNA form, the CDR3 reads TGTGCCAGCAGCCAAGAACTAGCGACAGGGGTTAATTCACCCCTCCACTTT. It yields the protein CASSQELATGVNSPLHF. This chain connects TRBV4-2 to TRBJ1-6; 8 positions agree with TRBD1. The CDR3 is 17 residues long. Per the germline V gene, CDR1 is LGHNA and CDR2 is YNFKEQ. J gave up 6 bases and V 0 bases, and 7 bases lay outside the gene matches.

In its sample, this clone was seen a few times. The chain has TRBV3-1 (or the pseudogene TRBV3-2) and TRBJ2-1, with 9 bases lining up with TRBD2. Germline V gene lookup returns CDR1 LGHDT and CDR2 YNNKEL (reference sequence). The ends lost 3 bases at V and 2 bases at J; junction bases unmatched: 5. This CDR3 is 16 amino acids long. In DNA form, the CDR3 reads TGTGCCAGCAGCCAGATAGAGCGGGAGGCCTACAATGAGCAGTTCTTC. This encodes CASSQIEREAYNEQFF.

The gene calls are TRBV4-1 and TRBJ1-2; the match to TRBD1 covers 7 bases. V gave up 4 bases and J gave up 6 bases; unmatched junction bases: 8. CDR3 length: 14 residues. The germline V gene encodes CDR1 MGHRA and CDR2 YSYEKL. This CDR3 is CASSRGQQIDGYTF. CDR3 DNA: TGCGCCAGCAGCCGGGGACAGCAAATAGATGGCTACACCTTC.

This clone was counted once. Other DNA sequences in the sample encode the same CDR3. V is TRBV24-1 and J is TRBJ2-2; D may be TRBD1 (6 bases). CDR3 size: 14 residues. Trimming took 4 bases from V and 5 from J, leaving 10 bases between them. CDR1 is KGHDR and CDR2 is SFDVKD in the germline V gene. CDR3 sequence: CATSDPRGTGELFF. CDR3 DNA sequence: TGTGCCACCAGTGACCCAAGGGGGACCGGGGAGCTGTTTTTT.

The chain recombines TRBV28 with TRBJ2-5; perhaps TRBD2 as D (5 bases). Germline values: CDR1 MDHEN, CDR2 SYDVKM. Trimming left V 2 bases short and J 4 bases short, with 8 bases between. CDR3 length equals 13 residues. The CDR3 region is CASSLVGVETQYF. Here the CDR3 DNA reads TGTGCCAGCAGTTTAGTGGGAGTAGAGACCCAGTACTTC.

In regard to this clone: The same CDR3 can be traced to other DNA sequences in this sample. The chain uses TRBV5-1 and TRBJ2-7, with D possibly being TRBD1 (5 bases). Trimming removed 0 bases at V and 2 bases at J, with 9 bases between. Germline V CDR1 and CDR2: SGHRS, YFSETQ. This CDR3 spans 14 amino acids. The CDR3: CASSLEGATYEQYF. DNA of the CDR3: TGCGCCAGCAGCTTGGAAGGGGCTACCTACGAGCAGTACTTC.

J is TRBJ2-7 and V is TRBV11-2; D is perhaps TRBD1 (5 bases). There are 13 residues in the CDR3. The V end was cut by 0 bases, the J end by 11 bases, with 14 bases between. Germline CDR1 is SGHAT and CDR2 is FQNNGV. The CDR3 nucleotides are TGTGCCAGCAGCTTAGAACACCAGGGCGTAAAGTACTTC. Translating gives CASSLEHQGVKYF.

The chain recombines TRBV28 with TRBJ2-7; 7 positions match TRBD2. CDR1 is MDHEN and CDR2 is SYDVKM in the germline V gene. There are 15 residues in the CDR3. V gave up 1 base and J gave up 0 bases; unmatched junction bases: 3. The CDR3 protein is CASSLLGGSSYEQYF. CDR3 sequence (DNA): TGTGCCAGCAGTTTATTGGGCGGGAGCTCCTACGAGCAGTACTTC.

This clone appeared a few times. The chain couples TRBV5-8 to TRBJ1-5; D unclear. Trimming cost V 6 bases and J 4 bases, with 14 bases left between them. The CDR3 is 14 amino acids. Germline CDR1 is SGHTS and CDR2 is YDEGEE. The CDR3 region has the DNA TGTGCCAGCACCCTACGTGAGGGAAATCAGCCCCAGCATTTT. This sequence encodes CASTLREGNQPQHF.

The chain combines TRBV27 with TRBJ2-3; tentatively, D is TRBD2 (5 bases). There are 13 residues in the CDR3. Per the germline V gene, CDR1 is MNHEY and CDR2 is SMNVEV (reference sequence). V lost 9 bases and J 0 bases, leaving 10 bases between the germline ends. This CDR3 reads CASGLQSTDTQYF. CDR3 bases: TGTGCCAGTGGACTTCAAAGCACAGATACGCAGTATTTT.

The chain couples TRBV6-6 to TRBJ2-7; 9 positions match TRBD2. Losses at the gene ends were 9 bases for V and 4 bases for J; bases not matched to a gene: 10. The CDR3 is 14 residues long. Per the germline V gene, CDR1 is MNHNY and CDR2 is SVGAGI (reference sequence). The CDR3 DNA sequence: TGTGCCAGTACCGGCGGGGGGGGCAGGTACGAGCAGTACTTC. Translating gives CASTGGGGRYEQYF.

The rearrangement links TRBV5-4 to TRBJ2-2; 10 bases map to TRBD1. CDR1 and CDR2 (germline): SGHNT, YYREEE (reference sequence). This CDR3 has 16 amino acids. Trimming at V came to 3 bases and at J to 0 bases, leaving 2 bases not matched to a gene. As DNA, the CDR3 is TGTGCCAGCAGCTGGGACAGGGGAACGAACACCGGGGAGCTGTTTTTT. Translating gives CASSWDRGTNTGELFF.

This rearrangement joins TRBV28 to TRBJ2-5, with TRBD1 identical over 9 bases. CDR3 length: 15 residues. The junction had 7 bases not matched to a gene; V was cut back by 2 bases and J by 6 bases. Per the germline V gene, CDR1 is MDHEN and CDR2 is SYDVKM. CDR3 bases: TGTGCCAGCAGTTTAGAACAGGGGGCTAGGAAGACCCAGTACTTC. Protein product: CASSLEQGARKTQYF.

J is TRBJ1-5 and V is TRBV6-6, with TRBD1 identical over 8 bases. Germline CDR1 is MNHNY and CDR2 is SVGAGI (reference sequence). The CDR3 length is 15 residues. The V and J ends lost 6 bases and 1 base, in that order; junction bases with no gene match: 5. CDR3: CASRATGGSNQPQHF. The CDR3 DNA is TGTGCCAGCAGGGCAACAGGGGGGAGCAATCAGCCCCAGCATTTT.

This chain uses TRBV3-1 (or the pseudogene TRBV3-2) with TRBJ2-5; 12 nucleotides align to TRBD2. Looked up from germline, CDR1 is LGHDT and CDR2 is YNNKEL (reference sequence). V was pared by 0 bases and J by 6 bases, with 5 bases of the junction left unmatched. The CDR3 runs 16 residues. Here the CDR3 reads CASSQETSGRTKTQYF. The DNA of the CDR3 is TGTGCCAGCAGCCAAGAGACTAGCGGGAGAACGAAGACCCAGTACTTC.